This is a list of T cell receptor beta chains from one sample in a study of T cells after yellow fever vaccination. TCRdb passed the 5' RACE reads through MiXCR, listing each CDR3 protein once. The sample includes 500,000 to 650,000 distinct CDR3 sequences, around 12% of them seen just once. The sequences come from PBMCs, collected on the day of the yellow fever booster vaccination. These receptors were obtained from a man aged 25 to 45 who received the YFV17D yellow fever vaccine. CDR3s include the opening cysteine and the closing phenylalanine or tryptophan. Each record gives: D gene, clone size, V gene, J gene, CDR3 DNA, CDR3 protein. A D gene is named only where the DNA matches it firmly. Rows give clone size only sometimes, using once, few, many, or a class for an expanded clone.

NA,NA,TRBV9,TRBJ1-6,TGTGCCAGCAGTGAAACAGGAGATAATTCACCCCTCCACTTT,CASSETGDNSPLHF
TRBD2,NA,TRBV7-6,TRBJ2-2,TGTGCCAGCAGCTTATCCTTAAGCGGGACGGTTCCCGGGGAGCTGTTTTTT,CASSLSLSGTVPGELFF
NA,NA,TRBV6-2/TRBV6-3,TRBJ2-3,TGTGCCAGCAGTTATGCCCCCGGAACAGATACGCAGTATTTT,CASSYAPGTDTQYF
NA,once,TRBV2,TRBJ1-2,TGTGCCAGCAGCGGGACACCTTATGGCTACACCTTC,CASSGTPYGYTF
TRBD1,NA,TRBV5-5,TRBJ2-3,TGTGCCAGCAGCCGGACAGGGGGGATGGATACGCAGTATTTT,CASSRTGGMDTQYF
NA,NA,TRBV28,TRBJ2-1,TGTGCCAGCAGTTCCCCCCGTGGCGGGTTCGCCTACAATGAGCAGTTCTTC,CASSSPRGGFAYNEQFF
TRBD1,NA,TRBV5-1,TRBJ2-5,TGCGCCAGCAGCACCGGGACAGGGAATGTGGAGACCCAGTACTTC,CASSTGTGNVETQYF
NA,many,TRBV7-6,TRBJ2-2,TGTGCCAGCAGTCCTGGGGGTAGCACACCGTTTGGCACCGGGGAGCTGTTTTTT,CASSPGGSTPFGTGELFF
TRBD2,few,TRBV6-5,TRBJ2-3,TGTGCCAGCAGTTACAGCGGGCTACGCATGGGCGGGAGTGGAGATACGCAGTATTTT,CASSYSGLRMGGSGDTQYF
NA,NA,TRBV7-8,TRBJ1-2,TGTGCCAGCAGCACCGCTGAGAGTGACTATGGCTACACCTTC,CASSTAESDYGYTF
NA,NA,TRBV7-2,TRBJ2-6,TGTGCCAGCAGCAAACGGACAGCCGGGGCCAACGTCCTGACTTTC,CASSKRTAGANVLTF
NA,NA,TRBV24-1,TRBJ2-2,TGTGCCACCAGTGACGGGAACACCGGGGAGCTGTTTTTT,CATSDGNTGELFF
NA,few,TRBV2,TRBJ1-2,TGTGCCAGCAGTGCGACAGGAGGCTACACCTTC,CASSATGGYTF
NA,few,TRBV15,TRBJ2-5,TGTGCCACCAGCAGAGCAGCACAAGAGACCCAGTACTTC,CATSRAAQETQYF
NA,NA,TRBV28,TRBJ2-3,TGTGCCAGCAGTTTAACGGGTGGCGGCACAGATACGCAGTATTTT,CASSLTGGGTDTQYF
NA,few,TRBV5-6,TRBJ1-6,TGTGCCAGCAGCTTGGTGAGGGGACAAAATTCACCCCTCCACTTT,CASSLVRGQNSPLHF
NA,NA,TRBV10-2,TRBJ2-5,TGCGCCAGCAGTGCGGTCATCGGGGAGACCCAGTACTTC,CASSAVIGETQYF
NA,many,TRBV5-1,TRBJ2-7,TGTGCCAGCAGCTCCGGGGGCTCCTACGAGCAGTACTTC,CASSSGGSYEQYF
NA,few,TRBV29-1,TRBJ2-1,TGCAGCGTCCCGAAAGAGGGGTGGAGTACTAGTGAGCAGTTCTTC,CSVPKEGWSTSEQFF
NA,few,TRBV30,TRBJ2-7,TGTGCCTGGAGTCGGGACTGGTCCTACGAGCAGTACTTC,CAWSRDWSYEQYF
NA,NA,TRBV10-2,TRBJ1-1,TGCGCCAGCAGTGACAACATGAACACTGAAGCTTTCTTT,CASSDNMNTEAFF
NA,few,TRBV6-1,TRBJ1-3,TGTGCCAGCACCACGATAAGCTCTGGAAACACCATATATTTT,CASTTISSGNTIYF
TRBD2,NA,TRBV9,TRBJ2-7,TGTGCCAGCAGCGAGGAAGGGACTAGCGGAACCTACGAGCAGTACTTC,CASSEEGTSGTYEQYF
TRBD2,few,TRBV7-2,TRBJ2-4,TGTGCCAGCAGCTCCCGGACTAGCGCAGCCAAAAACATTCAGTACTTC,CASSSRTSAAKNIQYF
NA,NA,TRBV5-1,TRBJ2-3,TGCGCCAGCAGCTCCGTCCAGCTAGCGTCATTTCTAGGGGGAGATACGCAGTATTTT,CASSSVQLASFLGGDTQYF
TRBD2,NA,TRBV18,TRBJ2-7,TGTGCCAGCTCCTCCGCCGGGACTAGCCAATGGGAGCAGTACTTC,CASSSAGTSQWEQYF
NA,NA,TRBV7-9,TRBJ1-2,TGTGCCAGCAGTTACGGGGCTGACTATGGCTACACCTTC,CASSYGADYGYTF
NA,few,TRBV12-3/TRBV12-4,TRBJ1-1,TGTGCCAGCAAAAGGGGGACCACTGAAGCTTTCTTT,CASKRGTTEAFF
TRBD1,many,TRBV19,TRBJ2-1,TGTGCCAGTAGTAAAGGGGGCTCCGTATTGGACAATGAGCAGTTCTTC,CASSKGGSVLDNEQFF
TRBD2,few,TRBV27,TRBJ2-1,TGTGCCAGCCCCCGCGGGAGGGGTATTGAGCAGTTCTTC,CASPRGRGIEQFF
TRBD2,NA,TRBV10-1,TRBJ2-7,TGCGCCACCCTACGGACTAGCGGTCGTAGATCTAGCTCCTACGAGCAGTACTTC,CATLRTSGRRSSSYEQYF
NA,few,TRBV20-1,TRBJ2-4,TGCAGTGCTAGAACCACTGAGGTTCGGGCCAAAAACATTCAGTACTTC,CSARTTEVRAKNIQYF
NA,NA,TRBV7-2,TRBJ2-1,TGTGCCAGCGCCGGGCCCGGCGGACTCCATTACAATGAGCAGTTCTTC,CASAGPGGLHYNEQFF